This T cell receptor beta chain is drawn from a study of cytomegalovirus exposure and HLA in healthy donors. The overall study: An analysis done earlier identified about 120 million unique TCR beta sequences from roughly 190 million T cells.

As regards this clone: As yet, its antigen is unknown.

Researchers ran the PCR with 60 Vbeta and 13 Jbeta primers. Produced via immunoSEQ multiplex PCR; TCRdb's table is partial and in-frame only. The table shows around 170,000 clones, with 82% occurring only once. Study-wide results and caveats: In a later analysis, across HLA loci, associated TCR counts were highest for DRB1, lowest for HLA-C.

The receptor comes from a woman under 30 in good health and CMV-seronegative. Material: PBMCs.

The CDR3 DNA sequence: TGTGCCAGTAGTATTCGTTTAGCGGGAGAGGGTGAGCAGTTCTTC. As protein: CASSIRLAGEGEQFF. This chain joins TRBV19 and TRBJ2-1; 9 bases match TRBD2. V lost 3 bases to trimming and J lost 9 bases; unmatched junction nucleotides: 9. The CDR3 has 15 residues. The V gene's germline CDR1 is LNHDA and CDR2 SQIVND (reference sequence).